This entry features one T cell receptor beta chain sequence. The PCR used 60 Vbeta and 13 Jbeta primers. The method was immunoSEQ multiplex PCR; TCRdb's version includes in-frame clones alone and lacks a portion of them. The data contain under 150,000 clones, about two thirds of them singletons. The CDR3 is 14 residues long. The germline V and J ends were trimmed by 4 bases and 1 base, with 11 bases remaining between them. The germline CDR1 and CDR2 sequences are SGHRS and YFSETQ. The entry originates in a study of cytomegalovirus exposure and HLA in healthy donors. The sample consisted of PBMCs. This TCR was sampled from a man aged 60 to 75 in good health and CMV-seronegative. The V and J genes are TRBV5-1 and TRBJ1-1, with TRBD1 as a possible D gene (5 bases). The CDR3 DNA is TGCGCCAGCAGCCCAGATGGACAGAACACTGAAGCTTTCTTT. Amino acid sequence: CASSPDGQNTEAFF.